The 3 T cell receptor beta chains reported below all come from one sample, sequenced in a study of T cell responses to AZD1222 COVID-19 vaccine (dated by TCRdb to about 2021). The sample's time point, from its label and the paper: baseline before first vaccination. The library was built by means of the immunoSEQ multiplex PCR assay. Sourced from immuneACCESS, this table was stored by TCRdb with only in-frame sequences that have V and J called. A share of the clones is absent; for the studies checked, an unresolved V gene accounts for under half, and the remainder has no known explanation. This sample gives about 70,000 clones in total; roughly 89% of them show up just once. More than 8.5% of the sample lies in the top ten. This specimen was peripheral blood, taken on day 0 of AZD1222 vaccination. These receptors all come from an adult in good health.

The V call is TRBV19, the J call TRBJ1-4; TRBD1 is a possible D gene (5 bases). With 8 bases removed from V and 2 bases from J, the gap between germline ends came to 9 bases. CDR1 is LNHDA and CDR2 is SQIVND in the germline V gene (reference sequence). The CDR3 is made up of 13 amino acids. This CDR3 is CASRDATNEKLFF. The CDR3 DNA reads as TGTGCCAGTCGGGACGCGACTAATGAAAAACTGTTTTTT.

The V call is TRBV5-1, the J call TRBJ1-1; a possible D gene is TRBD1 (5 bases). The CDR3 is 12 amino acids. Germline CDR1 is SGHRS and CDR2 is YFSETQ. Trimming removed 2 bases from V and 8 bases from J, with 10 bases in between. CDR3 loop: CASSFGAEEAFF. In nucleotides, the CDR3 is TGCGCCAGCAGCTTCGGGGCCGAGGAAGCTTTCTTT.

This clone was counted between two and nine times. The V gene is TRBV19, the J gene TRBJ1-2; D remains ambiguous. This CDR3 comprises 12 residues. The V end was cut by 5 bases, the J end by 4 bases, with 8 bases between. Germline lookup yields CDR1 LNHDA and CDR2 SQIVND (reference sequence). CDR3 bases: TGTGCCAGTAGTCAGGACGGCTATGGCTACACCTTC. This encodes CASSQDGYGYTF.